These 32 T cell receptor beta chains originate from one sample sequenced in a study of blood T cell repertoires in COVID-19. Some clones are missing from TCRdb's copy, which holds only in-frame ones; the method was immunoSEQ multiplex PCR. The profile covers 13,000 or so clones, with about 88% appearing a single time and roughly 13% taken by the ten largest. Sequencing input: peripheral blood. All receptors derive from a man between 65 and 79 years old with active COVID-19.

The V and J genes are TRBV7-3 and TRBJ2-7; D is uncertain. Germline V gene sequence: CDR1 SGHTA, CDR2 FQGTGA. Trimming cost V 5 bases and J 6 bases, with 14 bases left between them. This CDR3 spans 13 amino acids. The CDR3 is CASSPGPAREQYF. Here the CDR3 DNA reads TGTGCCAGCAGCCCGGGTCCAGCCCGCGAGCAGTACTTC.

The chain uses TRBV30 and TRBJ1-5; D possibly corresponds to TRBD1 (5 bases). CDR1 GTSNPN and CDR2 SVGIG come from the germline V gene (reference sequence). The germline V and J ends were trimmed by 2 bases and 3 bases, with 11 bases remaining between them. The CDR3 contains 14 residues. As DNA, the CDR3 is TGTGCCTGGAGTACCCAGGGAAACAATCAGCCCCAGCATTTT. Translating gives CAWSTQGNNQPQHF.

This chain links TRBV18 with TRBJ1-5; TRBD1 matches at 8 bases. CDR1 is KGHSH, CDR2 LQKENI, per germline. J gave up 3 bases and V 6 bases, and 7 bases lay outside the gene matches. This CDR3 has 15 residues. The CDR3 region has the DNA TGTGCCAGCTCGTTCGGACAGGGCAACAATCAGCCCCAGCATTTT. It yields the protein CASSFGQGNNQPQHF.

V and J are TRBV4-1 and TRBJ2-2, with TRBD2 identical over 9 bases. The CDR3 covers 16 residues. J lost 7 bases, V lost 2 bases, and 8 bases had no gene match. Germline V CDR1 and CDR2: MGHRA, YSYEKL. Here the CDR3 DNA reads TGCGCCAGCAGCCAATCGTCTAGCGGGATCAGCGGGGAGCTGTTTTTT. This sequence encodes CASSQSSSGISGELFF.

The rearrangement links TRBV27 to TRBJ2-3, with 9 nucleotides matching TRBD1. Germline CDR1 and CDR2: MNHEY and SMNVEV (reference sequence). The CDR3 totals 16 residues. V gave up 2 bases and J gave up 4 bases; unmatched junction bases: 7. The CDR3 protein is CASSLTPGQGSDTQYF. CDR3 nucleotides: TGTGCCAGCAGTTTAACCCCGGGACAGGGATCAGATACGCAGTATTTT.

This chain joins TRBV5-1 and TRBJ1-1, with 8 bases that match TRBD1. V shed 4 bases, J shed 1 base, and the junction held 3 bases outside the gene matches. This CDR3 contains 14 residues. Germline CDR1 is SGHRS and CDR2 is YFSETQ. The chain's CDR3 is CASSTQGGNTEAFF. CDR3 nucleotide sequence: TGCGCCAGCAGCACACAGGGGGGGAACACTGAAGCTTTCTTT.

This CDR3 reads CASAAAPAGQSYEQYF. Written as DNA, the CDR3 is TGTGCCAGCGCAGCTGCACCGGCAGGGCAATCCTACGAGCAGTACTTC. The genes are TRBV5-4 and TRBJ2-7, with a weak D call TRBD1 (5 bases). V was shortened by 7 bases and J by 1 base, with 21 bases between the two germline ends. CDR1 is SGHNT and CDR2 is YYREEE in the germline V gene (reference sequence). The CDR3 is 16 amino acids.

The chain recombines TRBV2 with TRBJ1-4, with D unclear. CDR3 length equals 14 residues. Germline V CDR1 and CDR2: SNHLY, FYNNEI. V was clipped by 4 bases and J by 3 bases, with 9 bases between them. The CDR3 loop is CASSGAGANEKLFF. In nucleotides, the CDR3 is TGTGCCAGCAGTGGGGCAGGTGCTAATGAAAAACTGTTTTTT.

The rearrangement joins TRBV27 to TRBJ2-1; a weak D match, TRBD1 (6 bases). The CDR3 contains 15 residues. In germline, CDR1 is MNHEY, CDR2 SMNVEV (reference sequence). The V and J ends lost 5 bases and 4 bases respectively, with 15 bases between them. The CDR3 region is CASSPEGGIYNEQFF. The DNA for the CDR3 is TGTGCCAGCAGTCCTGAAGGGGGAATTTACAATGAGCAGTTCTTC.

This clone was seen once. This sequence joins TRBV18 and TRBJ2-5; 7 nucleotides match TRBD1. With 4 bases clipped from V and 5 bases from J, the junction kept 4 bases outside the gene matches. Germline V lookup: CDR1 KGHSH, CDR2 LQKENI. The CDR3 length is 13 residues. The CDR3 sequence is CASSLTGVETQYF. The DNA of the CDR3 is TGTGCCAGCTCACTCACAGGGGTCGAGACCCAGTACTTC.

V is TRBV11-2 and J is TRBJ1-1, with a weak D call TRBD1 (5 bases). CDR1 SGHAT and CDR2 FQNNGV come from the germline V gene. V was trimmed by 0 bases and J by 5 bases, leaving 13 bases between them. The CDR3 is made up of 15 amino acids. The CDR3 DNA reads as TGTGCCAGCAGCTTAGATCCGGGACTCTATACTGAAGCTTTCTTT. This translates into CASSLDPGLYTEAFF.

V gene TRBV19 combines with J gene TRBJ1-5; 7 positions match TRBD1. This CDR3 region has 15 residues. Per the germline V gene, CDR1 is LNHDA and CDR2 is SQIVND (reference sequence). V was pared by 5 bases and J by 5 bases, with 9 bases of the junction left unmatched. DNA for the CDR3: TGTGCCAGTAGTGTAGGGGGCGGGGGCGATCAGCCCCAGCATTTT. As protein: CASSVGGGGDQPQHF.

Regarding this clone: The germline gene is not matched at one end of the junction; a read error may be the cause. The chain has TRBV5-1 and TRBJ1-4; weak D call: TRBD1 (6 bases). The germline V gene encodes CDR1 SGHRS and CDR2 YFSETQ. The CDR3 is made up of 14 amino acids. The CDR3 nucleotides read TGCGCCAGCAGCCAAGGGACATCTAACGAAAAACTGTTTTTT. It is translated as CASSQGTSNEKLFF.

The table lists this clone with a count of one. The chain uses TRBV10-3 and TRBJ2-1, with 14 bases matching TRBD2. CDR3 length equals 17 residues. Germline CDR1 is ENHRY and CDR2 is SYGVKD. V shed 11 bases and J 0 bases; nucleotides not matched to a gene: 9. CDR3 in DNA: TGTGCCCCCCCCGGGACTAGCGGGGGCAGCTCCTACAATGAGCAGTTCTTC. Translated, it gives CAPPGTSGGSSYNEQFF.

The chain couples TRBV19 to TRBJ1-5; 8 bases agree with TRBD1. The CDR3 runs 17 residues. Losses at the gene ends were 8 bases for V and 5 bases for J; bases not matched to a gene: 17. CDR1 is LNHDA, CDR2 SQIVND, per germline (reference sequence). CDR3: CASVPGTGGGRDQPQHF. In nucleotides, the CDR3 is TGTGCCAGTGTACCCGGGACAGGTGGGGGTAGAGATCAGCCCCAGCATTTT.

The chain links TRBV3-1 (or the pseudogene TRBV3-2) to TRBJ2-3; TRBD1 aligns across 11 bases. This CDR3 spans 17 amino acids. CDR1 LGHDT and CDR2 YNNKEL come from the germline V gene (reference sequence). After removal of 2 bases from V and 4 bases from J, the junction contained 8 bases not matched to a gene. The CDR3 DNA sequence: TGTGCCAGCAGCCAATGGGGAAGGACAGGGGGCTCAGATACGCAGTATTTT. It specifies CASSQWGRTGGSDTQYF.

The CDR3 coding sequence is TGTGCCACCAGACGACCCCGGGACAAGTCTGGCTACACCTTC. It is translated as CATRRPRDKSGYTF. The rearrangement links TRBV24-1 to TRBJ1-2, with D possibly matching TRBD1 (6 bases). CDR1 and CDR2 (germline): KGHDR, SFDVKD. The CDR3 consists of 14 residues. Trimming took off 7 bases at V and 7 bases at J, with 18 bases between the two ends.

The rearrangement joins TRBV7-2 to TRBJ2-1; D might be TRBD2 (5 bases). The length of the CDR3 is 19 residues. Germline V gene sequence: CDR1 SGHTA, CDR2 FQGNSA. Trimming took off 3 bases at V and 3 bases at J, with 24 bases between the two ends. CDR3 nucleotides: TGTGCCAGCAGCTTTCCCTCCCCCCCCCTACTAGAGGGCTACAATGAGCAGTTCTTC. This translates into CASSFPSPPLLEGYNEQFF.

The chain joins TRBV4-1 to TRBJ2-5, with D possibly matching TRBD2 (5 bases). In germline, CDR1 is MGHRA, CDR2 YSYEKL. The CDR3 totals 14 residues. V was clipped by 6 bases and J by 4 bases, with 15 bases between them. The CDR3 DNA follows: TGCGCCAGCAGTCATGGTTTAGCGAGAGAGACCCAGTACTTC. Residues: CASSHGLARETQYF.

V is TRBV6-2 or TRBV6-3 and J is TRBJ2-7, with a possible D match to TRBD1 (6 bases). There are 14 residues in the CDR3. Trimming cost V 5 bases and J 3 bases, with 14 bases left between them. The germline CDR1 and CDR2 sequences are MNHEY and SVGEGT. The CDR3 protein is CASSQSGQSYEQYF. The CDR3 DNA sequence: TGTGCCAGCAGTCAGAGCGGACAGAGCTACGAGCAGTACTTC.

The gene calls are TRBV14 and TRBJ2-2; D might be TRBD1 (6 bases). CDR3 length equals 13 residues. The V gene lost 3 bases and the J gene lost 12 bases, with 14 bases spanning the gap. CDR1 and CDR2 (germline): SGHDN, FVKESK. For the CDR3, the DNA is TGTGCCAGCAGCCAGGTCCAGGGGTTTAAGCTGTTTTTT. Translated, it gives CASSQVQGFKLFF.

The chain is built from TRBV5-1 and TRBJ1-1, with 10 bases matching TRBD1. The CDR3 totals 15 residues. Trimming took 0 bases from V and 2 from J; bases not matched to a gene: 1. CDR1 and CDR2 (germline): SGHRS, YFSETQ. The CDR3 loop is CASSLGTGGNTEAFF. CDR3 nucleotides: TGCGCCAGCAGCTTGGGGACAGGGGGAAACACTGAAGCTTTCTTT.

The chain is built from TRBV5-1 and TRBJ1-1; TRBD1 matches 8 bases. With V trimmed by 2 bases and J by 6 bases, 3 bases remained unmatched. The CDR3 is 13 residues long. Germline CDR1 and CDR2: SGHRS and YFSETQ. CDR3 nucleotides: TGCGCCAGCAGCTTTTCACAGGGGGCTGAAGCTTTCTTT. Translated, it gives CASSFSQGAEAFF.

V gene TRBV6-5 combines with J gene TRBJ2-5; 9 bases line up with TRBD2. J was trimmed by 2 bases and V by 5 bases; bases with no gene match: 6. Per the germline V gene, CDR1 is MNHEY and CDR2 is SVGAGI. The CDR3 extends over 15 amino acids. The CDR3 region is CASSPSRGGQETQYF. The CDR3 bases are TGTGCCAGCAGTCCTTCGCGGGGGGGGCAAGAGACCCAGTACTTC.

The rearrangement uses TRBV12-5 and TRBJ2-7; D is perhaps TRBD2 (6 bases). Germline V gene sequence: CDR1 LGHNT, CDR2 FRNRAP. Trimming removed 6 bases from V and 5 bases from J, with 20 bases in between. There are 15 residues in the CDR3. CDR3 in amino acids: CASGKVPEGSHEQYF. The DNA for the CDR3 is TGTGCTAGTGGCAAGGTCCCGGAGGGGTCCCACGAGCAGTACTTC.

The gene calls are TRBV9 and TRBJ2-3, with TRBD1 as a possible D gene (5 bases). Per germline, CDR1 SGDLS and CDR2 YYNGEE. The germline V and J ends were trimmed by 6 bases and 2 bases, with 10 bases remaining between them. This CDR3 is 13 amino acids long. In DNA, the CDR3 is TGTGCCAGCAACAGCAGGGCCACAGATACGCAGTATTTT. Its protein product is CASNSRATDTQYF. The full variable domain, in which reference TRBV9 and TRBJ2-3 provide the parts outside the CDR3, is DSGVTQTPKHLITATGQRVTLRCSPRSGDLSVYWYQQSLDQGLQFLIQYYNGEERAKGNILERFSAQQFPDLHSELNLSSLELGDSALYFCASNSRATDTQYFGPGTRLTVL.

The chain employs TRBV4-3 and TRBJ2-7; 10 bases agree with TRBD1. Germline CDR1 and CDR2: LGHNA and YSLEER. The V segment lost 2 bases and the J segment 4 bases; nucleotides outside the gene matches: 5. The CDR3 contains 15 residues. The CDR3 DNA reads TGCGCCAGCAGCCAAAAGACAGGGGGCGCGTACGAGCAGTACTTC. Translated: CASSQKTGGAYEQYF.

In its sample, this clone was seen once. V gene TRBV19 combines with J gene TRBJ1-1; TRBD1 might be the D (5 bases). Trimming took 5 bases from V and 5 from J, leaving 15 bases between them. Germline assignment: CDR1 LNHDA and CDR2 SQIVND (reference sequence). The CDR3 has 14 amino acids. The CDR3 loop is CASSFQGWGTEAFF. The DNA for the CDR3 is TGTGCCAGTAGTTTCCAGGGCTGGGGAACTGAAGCTTTCTTT.

This clone has just one count. The chain carries TRBV11-2 and TRBJ2-1; TRBD2 agrees at 11 bases. Per germline, CDR1 SGHAT and CDR2 FQNNGV. The CDR3 consists of 15 residues. V trimming: 5 bases; J trimming: 3 bases; junction bases outside the gene matches: 3. The CDR3 loop is CASSLAGGFYNEQFF. DNA of the CDR3: TGTGCCAGCAGCCTAGCGGGGGGTTTCTACAATGAGCAGTTCTTC.

The chain has TRBV6-5 and TRBJ2-3; D gene unclear. V lost 4 bases to trimming and J lost 4 bases, with 3 bases between them. The CDR3 is 11 amino acids. Germline V gene sequence: CDR1 MNHEY, CDR2 SVGAGI. CDR3 DNA: TGTGCCAGCAGTTCAGCAGATACGCAGTATTTT. Translation gives CASSSADTQYF.

J is TRBJ1-2 and V is TRBV5-4; 11 bases line up with TRBD1. The germline V gene encodes CDR1 SGHNT and CDR2 YYREEE (reference sequence). CDR3 length: 14 amino acids. The trim removed 4 bases at V and 8 bases at J, leaving 7 bases unmatched. Written as DNA, the CDR3 is TGTGCCAGCAGCGCGGGACAGGGGGTAGGAGGCTACACCTTC. This gives the protein CASSAGQGVGGYTF.

The chain joins TRBV7-3 to TRBJ2-2; 9 bases agree with TRBD1. Germline CDR1 and CDR2: SGHTA and FQGTGA. There are 17 residues in the CDR3. V was pared by 4 bases and J by 0 bases, with 6 bases of the junction left unmatched. The DNA for the CDR3 is TGTGCCAGCAGCTCAAACCGGGACAGGGCGAACACCGGGGAGCTGTTTTTT. Translation gives CASSSNRDRANTGELFF.